Shown below are 22 T cell receptor beta chains from a single sample sequenced in a study of beta chain features in type 1 diabetes. Study-wide points: TCRB CDR3s from Type 1 diabetes patients were moderately but significantly shorter in all four CD4+ subsets.

Their cognate antigens are unknown. The sequenced template was cDNA made from the entire isolated RNA. Clones were read by immunoSEQ multiplex PCR, and TCRdb kept only the in-frame ones, dropping some. The sample includes around 250,000 clones, over 20% of them seen just once. The material sequenced was naive CD4+ T cells from blood. The receptors were sampled from a woman in her thirties or forties with type 1 diabetes.

This clone has a handful of counts. The CDR3 DNA follows: TGTGCCAGCAGCCGGGACAGGAGCACAGATACGCAGTATTTT. Protein product: CASSRDRSTDTQYF. J is TRBJ2-3 and V is TRBV7-9; 8 positions match TRBD1. V lost 5 bases, J lost 0 bases, and 1 base stayed unmatched. The CDR3 loop spans 14 amino acids. Germline CDR1 is SEHNR and CDR2 is FQNEAQ (reference sequence).

The DNA of the CDR3 is TGTGCCAGCAGCGCAGTACGGGGTCCCGAAGCTTTCTTT. Its protein is CASSAVRGPEAFF. This chain joins TRBV9 and TRBJ1-1; D is unresolved. V was shortened by 3 bases and J by 8 bases, with 14 bases between the two germline ends. The CDR3 has 13 residues. CDR1 is SGDLS, CDR2 YYNGEE, per germline. Based on the CDR3 plus reference TRBV9 and TRBJ1-1, the full variable domain is DSGVTQTPKHLITATGQRVTLRCSPRSGDLSVYWYQQSLDQGLQFLIQYYNGEERAKGNILERFSAQQFPDLHSELNLSSLELGDSALYFCASSAVRGPEAFFGQGTRLTVV.

The chain links TRBV29-1 to TRBJ1-2; 7 bases are a match to TRBD1. With 0 bases clipped from V and 2 bases from J, the junction kept 6 bases outside the gene matches. This CDR3 is built from 15 residues. Germline V gives CDR1 SQVTM, CDR2 ANQGSEA. The CDR3 sequence is CSVEDQARGNYGYTF. CDR3 bases: TGCAGCGTTGAAGATCAGGCCAGGGGGAACTATGGCTACACCTTC.

This clone was seen a few times. The chain employs TRBV4-1 and TRBJ1-2, with D uncertain. This CDR3 region has 16 residues. V was trimmed by 4 bases and J by 4 bases, leaving 19 bases between them. Germline V lookup: CDR1 MGHRA, CDR2 YSYEKL. The CDR3 here is CASSPSSPDGVYGYTF. The CDR3 DNA sequence: TGCGCCAGCAGCCCGTCTTCCCCCGACGGAGTCTATGGCTACACCTTC.

This clone came up a few times. V is TRBV2 and J is TRBJ2-2; TRBD1 agrees at 8 bases. This CDR3 is built from 13 residues. The ends lost 7 bases at V and 5 bases at J; junction bases unmatched: 3. CDR1 is SNHLY and CDR2 is FYNNEI in the germline V gene. CDR3 residues: CASKDRETGELFF. CDR3 nucleotides: TGTGCCAGCAAGGACAGGGAGACCGGGGAGCTGTTTTTT.

This clone was seen a few times. The chain has TRBV9 and TRBJ1-3; D uncertain. This CDR3 is built from 16 residues. Germline loops: CDR1 SGDLS, CDR2 YYNGEE. Trimming removed 3 bases from V and 3 bases from J, with 16 bases in between. The CDR3: CASSAGWQSDGNTIYF. CDR3 nucleotide sequence: TGTGCCAGCAGCGCAGGTTGGCAGTCGGATGGAAACACCATATATTTT.

The chain is built from TRBV5-1 and TRBJ2-3; D is perhaps TRBD2 (5 bases). The V gene lost 6 bases and the J gene lost 3 bases, with 17 bases spanning the gap. Per the germline V gene, CDR1 is SGHRS and CDR2 is YFSETQ. The CDR3 consists of 15 residues. The CDR3 loop reads CASTAELAGTDTQYF. CDR3 DNA: TGCGCCAGCACGGCGGAGCTAGCCGGGACAGATACGCAGTATTTT.

This clone was counted only a few times. This chain links TRBV29-1 with TRBJ1-1; 8 bases map to TRBD1. Looked up from germline, CDR1 is SQVTM and CDR2 is ANQGSEA. V was pared by 8 bases and J by 5 bases, with 7 bases of the junction left unmatched. This CDR3 is built from 12 residues. CDR3 protein: CSSQGAGTEAFF. The CDR3 nucleotides read TGCAGCTCCCAGGGGGCTGGAACTGAAGCTTTCTTT.

This sequence joins TRBV25-1 and TRBJ1-3; 8 positions match TRBD1. This CDR3 spans 15 amino acids. V dropped 6 bases and J dropped 4; count of bases not matched to a gene: 8. The germline V gene encodes CDR1 MGHDK and CDR2 SYGVNS. The CDR3 reads CASSPADRVGNTIYF. The CDR3 DNA is TGTGCCAGCAGCCCCGCGGACAGGGTCGGAAACACCATATATTTT.

The rearrangement uses TRBV7-9 and TRBJ1-1; 7 bases are a match to TRBD1. Germline values: CDR1 SEHNR, CDR2 FQNEAQ (reference sequence). With 7 bases clipped from V and 6 bases from J, the junction kept 8 bases outside the gene matches. This CDR3 spans 13 amino acids. CDR3 DNA: TGTGCCAGCATCAAGACAGGGCAGGCTGAAGCTTTCTTT. Translated, it gives CASIKTGQAEAFF.

This clone was seen only a few times. The V gene is TRBV11-2, the J gene TRBJ2-7; tentative D call: TRBD2 (5 bases). This CDR3 region has 15 residues. The V gene's germline CDR1 is SGHAT and CDR2 FQNNGV. V lost 1 base and J lost 0, with 10 bases in between. The CDR3 sequence is CASSLGTGSSYEQYF. The CDR3, as DNA: TGTGCCAGCAGCTTAGGGACGGGGAGCTCCTACGAGCAGTACTTC.

This clone turned up a few times. The chain joins TRBV18 to TRBJ1-6, with D unresolved. CDR1 is KGHSH and CDR2 is LQKENI in the germline V gene. V lost 4 bases and J 0 bases, leaving 7 bases between the germline ends. The CDR3 loop spans 15 amino acids. In DNA, the CDR3 is TGTGCCAGCTCACGGGAGAGCTCCTATAATTCACCCCTCCACTTT. The encoded protein is CASSRESSYNSPLHF.

This clone was counted between two and nine times. The chain combines TRBV5-6 with TRBJ2-7, with TRBD1 identical over 7 bases. The CDR3 covers 15 residues. The germline V gene has CDR1 SGHDT and CDR2 YYEEEE. The V gene end was trimmed by 4 bases and the J gene end by 6 bases; junction bases not matched to a gene: 13. This CDR3 is CASSAPGTELGEQYF. In DNA form, the CDR3 reads TGTGCCAGCAGCGCTCCCGGGACAGAATTAGGCGAGCAGTACTTC.

This clone showed up just a few times. The CDR3 spells CASSVGGQGGSGNTIYF. For the CDR3, the DNA is TGTGCCAGCAGCGTAGGAGGACAGGGTGGGTCTGGAAACACCATATATTTT. V is TRBV9 and J is TRBJ1-3, with 8 bases matching TRBD1. The CDR3 is 17 residues long. Per the germline V gene, CDR1 is SGDLS and CDR2 is YYNGEE. The V and J ends lost 0 bases and 1 base, in that order; junction bases with no gene match: 6. Full variable domain (missing parts from reference TRBV9 and TRBJ1-3): DSGVTQTPKHLITATGQRVTLRCSPRSGDLSVYWYQQSLDQGLQFLIQYYNGEERAKGNILERFSAQQFPDLHSELNLSSLELGDSALYFCASSVGGQGGSGNTIYFGEGSWLTVV.

The V call is TRBV4-1, the J call TRBJ1-2, with D possibly matching TRBD1 (6 bases). Trimming took off 0 bases at V and 4 bases at J, with 15 bases between the two ends. Germline lookup yields CDR1 MGHRA and CDR2 YSYEKL. CDR3 length: 16 residues. The CDR3 sequence: CASSQDSGGASYGYTF. The CDR3, as DNA: TGCGCCAGCAGCCAAGATTCGGGGGGCGCATCCTATGGCTACACCTTC.

This clone was found a few times. This sequence joins TRBV10-3 and TRBJ1-2, with D uncertain. The germline CDR1 and CDR2 sequences are ENHRY and SYGVKD. This CDR3 contains 11 residues. V was clipped by 3 bases and J by 8 bases, with 7 bases between them. The CDR3 reads CAISEALGYTF. The CDR3 DNA is TGTGCCATCAGTGAAGCTCTCGGCTACACCTTC.

This clone came up a few times. The chain is built from TRBV30 and TRBJ1-5, with D possibly being TRBD1 (5 bases). The V gene's germline CDR1 is GTSNPN and CDR2 SVGIG (reference sequence). Trimming shortened V by 0 bases and J by 4 bases, and 10 bases separated the two germline ends. The CDR3 spans 14 residues. The CDR3 is CAWSVRGGNQPQHF. CDR3 bases: TGTGCCTGGAGTGTAAGGGGAGGAAATCAGCCCCAGCATTTT. The complete variable domain, with remaining parts taken from reference TRBV30 and TRBJ1-5, reads SQTIHQWPATLVQPVGSPLSLECTVEGTSNPNLYWYRQAAGRGLQLLFYSVGIGQISSEVPQNLSASRPQDRQFILSSKKLLLSDSGFYLCAWSVRGGNQPQHFGDGTRLSIL.

This clone was found a few times. This chain uses TRBV7-2 with TRBJ1-5; D perhaps matches TRBD1 (5 bases). V was clipped by 5 bases and J by 5 bases, with 19 bases between them. The CDR3 has 16 residues. Germline CDR1 and CDR2: SGHTA and FQGNSA. The CDR3 coding sequence is TGTGCCAGCAGCCTTAGCGTGGGGGGAGTATATCAGCCCCAGCATTTT. It specifies CASSLSVGGVYQPQHF.

This chain links TRBV30 with TRBJ2-3, with D possibly matching TRBD2 (6 bases). Germline CDR1 is GTSNPN and CDR2 is SVGIG (reference sequence). The CDR3 has 14 amino acids. V was clipped by 2 bases and J by 2 bases, with 11 bases between them. The CDR3 region has the DNA TGTGCCTGGAGTAAACTAGCTTTCACAGATACGCAGTATTTT. It translates to CAWSKLAFTDTQYF. The full variable domain, its missing parts supplied by reference TRBV30 and TRBJ2-3, is SQTIHQWPATLVQPVGSPLSLECTVEGTSNPNLYWYRQAAGRGLQLLFYSVGIGQISSEVPQNLSASRPQDRQFILSSKKLLLSDSGFYLCAWSKLAFTDTQYFGPGTRLTVL.

This chain joins TRBV28 and TRBJ1-1, with 8 bases lining up with TRBD1. The CDR3 is 14 residues long. V lost 4 bases and J lost 5; bases outside the gene matches: 6. Per germline, CDR1 MDHEN and CDR2 SYDVKM. This CDR3 reads CASSSDRDWTEAFF. CDR3 DNA sequence: TGTGCCAGCAGTTCGGACAGGGATTGGACTGAAGCTTTCTTT.

The chain joins TRBV6-5 to TRBJ2-3; D is perhaps TRBD1 (5 bases). Trimming left V 6 bases short and J 5 bases short, with 12 bases between. Germline CDR1 is MNHEY and CDR2 is SVGAGI. The CDR3 contains 13 residues. CDR3 residues: CASRTGLVDTQYF. CDR3 coding DNA: TGTGCCAGCAGAACAGGTTTAGTAGATACGCAGTATTTT.

The table lists this clone with a few counts. J is TRBJ2-6 and V is TRBV10-3; 7 bases align to TRBD1. J was trimmed by 0 bases and V by 5 bases; bases with no gene match: 16. The germline V gene has CDR1 ENHRY and CDR2 SYGVKD. This CDR3 comprises 20 residues. CDR3 region: CAISHPGQRTSSSGANVLTF. As DNA, the CDR3 is TGTGCCATCAGTCACCCGGGACAGCGTACTTCAAGCTCTGGGGCCAACGTCCTGACTTTC.